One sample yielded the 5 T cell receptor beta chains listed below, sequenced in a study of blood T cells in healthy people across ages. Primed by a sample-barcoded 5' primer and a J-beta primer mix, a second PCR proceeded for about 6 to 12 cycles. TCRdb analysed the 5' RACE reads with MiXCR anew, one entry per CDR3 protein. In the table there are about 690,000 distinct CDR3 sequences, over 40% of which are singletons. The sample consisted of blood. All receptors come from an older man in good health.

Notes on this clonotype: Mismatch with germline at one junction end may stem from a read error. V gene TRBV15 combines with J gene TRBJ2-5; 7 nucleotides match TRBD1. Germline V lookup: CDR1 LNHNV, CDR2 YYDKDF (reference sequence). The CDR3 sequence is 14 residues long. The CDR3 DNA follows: TGTGCCACCAGTCGACAGGGTTTAGAAGAGACCCGGTACTTC. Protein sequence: CATSRQGLEETRYF.

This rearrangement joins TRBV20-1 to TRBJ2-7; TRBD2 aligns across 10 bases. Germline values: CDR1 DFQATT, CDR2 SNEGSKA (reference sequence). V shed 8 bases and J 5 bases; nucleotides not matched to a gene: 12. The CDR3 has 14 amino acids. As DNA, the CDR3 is TGCAGTCCAAGGGCTAGCGGGAGTAACAACGAGCAGTACTTC. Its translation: CSPRASGSNNEQYF.

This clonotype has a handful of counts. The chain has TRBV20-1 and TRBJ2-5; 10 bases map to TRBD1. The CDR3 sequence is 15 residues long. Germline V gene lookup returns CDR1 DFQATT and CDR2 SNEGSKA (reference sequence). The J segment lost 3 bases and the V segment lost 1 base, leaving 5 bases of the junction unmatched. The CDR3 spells CSARVPGQGKETQYF. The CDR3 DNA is TGCAGTGCTAGAGTCCCGGGACAGGGGAAAGAGACCCAGTACTTC.

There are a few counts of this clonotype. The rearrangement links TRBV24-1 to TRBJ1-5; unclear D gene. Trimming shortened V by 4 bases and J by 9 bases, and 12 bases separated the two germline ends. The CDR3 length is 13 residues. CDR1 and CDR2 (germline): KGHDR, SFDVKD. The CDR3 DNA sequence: TGTGCCACCAGTGAGGTCGGCTCGGGGCCCCAGCATTTT. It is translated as CATSEVGSGPQHF.

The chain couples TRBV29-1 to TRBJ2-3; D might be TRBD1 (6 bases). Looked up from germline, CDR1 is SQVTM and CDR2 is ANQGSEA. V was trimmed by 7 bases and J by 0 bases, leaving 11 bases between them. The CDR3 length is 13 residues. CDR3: CSEIQGSTDTQYF. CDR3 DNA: TGCAGCGAGATACAGGGTAGCACAGATACGCAGTATTTT.